Listed here are 20 T cell receptor beta chains from one sample, sequenced in a study of patients and donors after allogeneic stem cell transplantation. TCRdb independently ran MiXCR on the RT-PCR reads; one entry per CDR3 protein. In the table there are 25,000 to 30,000 distinct CDR3 sequences, about 8% of which are singletons. The sequenced sample was blood, either unsorted or a sorted T cell fraction (not recorded which). The receptors come from a human donor who was either an allogeneic HSCT recipient or a stem cell or donor lymphocyte infusion donor (not recorded which). It is not recorded whose cells these are; they may come from a transplant donor.

This clonotype occurred many times. The J gene is TRBJ1-3, the V gene TRBV7-8; D may be TRBD1 (6 bases). The CDR3 is made up of 15 amino acids. The germline V and J ends were trimmed by 3 bases and 4 bases, with 13 bases remaining between them. Germline V lookup: CDR1 SGHVS, CDR2 FQNEAQ. The CDR3 loop reads CASSLDQGRGNTIYF. CDR3 sequence (DNA): TGTGCCAGCAGCTTGGATCAGGGGAGAGGAAACACCATATATTTT.

The chain carries TRBV15 and TRBJ1-2; 10 bases are shared with TRBD1. This CDR3 region has 14 residues. Germline CDR1 is LNHNV and CDR2 is YYDKDF (reference sequence). After removal of 5 bases from V and 8 bases from J, the junction contained 8 bases not matched to a gene. The CDR3 bases are TGTGCCACCAGCCAAAAGACAGGGGGCTGGGGCTACACCTTC. Translated, it gives CATSQKTGGWGYTF.

This clonotype was detected once. The CDR3 reads CASSPSGSGANVLTF. Written as DNA, the CDR3 is TGCGCCAGCAGCCCATCCGGCTCTGGGGCCAACGTCCTGACTTTC. V usage is TRBV5-1 and J usage is TRBJ2-6; no reliable D call. The germline V gene encodes CDR1 SGHRS and CDR2 YFSETQ. V gave up 4 bases and J gave up 0 bases, with 8 bases separating them. The CDR3 is 15 residues long.

The chain uses TRBV20-1 and TRBJ2-7, with D unresolved. The CDR3 sequence is 14 residues long. The germline CDR1 and CDR2 sequences are DFQATT and SNEGSKA (reference sequence). Trimming shortened V by 0 bases and J by 7 bases, and 16 bases separated the two germline ends. DNA for the CDR3: TGCAGTGCTAGAGATCTAACTGCCGTGAGTGAGCAGTACTTC. This gives the protein CSARDLTAVSEQYF.

This clonotype occurred many times. V usage is TRBV7-9 and J usage is TRBJ2-7; no firm D call. CDR1 and CDR2 from the germline V gene are SEHNR and FQNEAQ (reference sequence). The CDR3 length is 13 residues. V lost 5 bases and J 2 bases, leaving 10 bases between the germline ends. CDR3: CASSLNDAYEQYF. The DNA of the CDR3 is TGTGCCAGCAGCCTAAATGACGCCTACGAGCAGTACTTC. Combining the CDR3 with reference TRBV7-9 and TRBJ2-7 gives the whole variable domain DTGVSQNPRHKITKRGQNVTFRCDPISEHNRLYWYRQTLGQGPEFLTYFQNEAQLEKSRLLSDRFSAERPKGSFSTLEIQRTEQGDSAMYLCASSLNDAYEQYFGPGTRLTVT.

In this sample, this clonotype turned up many times. This chain connects TRBV5-1 to TRBJ2-7; 8 nucleotides align to TRBD1. There are 15 residues in the CDR3. The germline CDR1 and CDR2 sequences are SGHRS and YFSETQ. V was clipped by 6 bases and J by 7 bases; unmatched bases: 15. CDR3: CASTKTTGESWEQYF. For the CDR3, the DNA is TGCGCCAGCACCAAGACGACAGGGGAGAGTTGGGAGCAGTACTTC.

This clonotype was recorded a few times. The J gene is TRBJ2-1, the V gene TRBV9, with 9 bases identical to TRBD2. Germline V gene sequence: CDR1 SGDLS, CDR2 YYNGEE. The junction had 4 bases not matched to a gene; V was cut back by 3 bases and J by 9 bases. This CDR3 has 13 residues. The CDR3 sequence is CASSEGTSSEQFF. The CDR3, as DNA: TGTGCCAGCAGCGAGGGGACTAGCTCTGAGCAGTTCTTC.

This clonotype appeared many times. The chain couples TRBV12-3 or TRBV12-4 to TRBJ2-7; D gene unclear. The V gene lost 3 bases and the J gene lost 0 bases, with 9 bases spanning the gap. This CDR3 is built from 14 residues. The CDR3 DNA is TGTGCCAGCAGTTTCCAGGAGAGCTCCTACGAGCAGTACTTC. Amino acid sequence: CASSFQESSYEQYF.

The genes are TRBV11-2 and TRBJ1-1; D is uncertain. The germline CDR1 and CDR2 sequences are SGHAT and FQNNGV. V lost 2 bases to trimming and J lost 6 bases, with 10 bases between them. This CDR3 contains 13 residues. CDR3 in DNA: TGTGCCAGCAGCTTATCTGGGGTCGCTGAAGCTTTCTTT. This gives the protein CASSLSGVAEAFF.

A few counts support this clonotype. The V and J genes are TRBV7-3 and TRBJ2-3, with a weak D call TRBD1 (6 bases). The V gene lost 5 bases and the J gene lost 2 bases, with 8 bases spanning the gap. Germline CDR1 reads SGHTA; CDR2 reads FQGTGA. The CDR3 consists of 13 residues. The CDR3 nucleotides are TGTGCCAGCAGCAGACAGGTCACAGATACGCAGTATTTT. Protein: CASSRQVTDTQYF.

The rearrangement joins TRBV3-1 to TRBJ1-1; D call uncertain. This CDR3 is built from 15 residues. From germline, CDR1 is LGHDT and CDR2 YNNKEL (reference sequence). Trimming left V 0 bases short and J 6 bases short, with 14 bases between. The CDR3 is CASSQEAFGAPEAFF. The DNA for the CDR3 is TGTGCCAGCAGCCAAGAAGCCTTTGGAGCCCCTGAAGCTTTCTTT.

J is TRBJ2-3 and V is TRBV7-9; tentatively, D is TRBD2 (6 bases). CDR3 length: 14 residues. CDR1 and CDR2 (germline): SEHNR, FQNEAQ (reference sequence). The V gene lost 10 bases and the J gene lost 5 bases, with 19 bases spanning the gap. The CDR3 nucleotides read TGTGCCACCTCCCAGGAGGGGTTTGGAGATACGCAGTATTTT. Translated: CATSQEGFGDTQYF.

CDR3 amino acids: CASSYGGNTEAFF. The CDR3 DNA reads as TGTGCCAGCAGTTACGGGGGGAACACTGAAGCTTTCTTT. V gene TRBV6-5 combines with J gene TRBJ1-1; TRBD1 is a possible D gene (5 bases). CDR1 is MNHEY, CDR2 SVGAGI, per germline. The V and J ends lost 2 bases and 1 base respectively, with 5 bases between them. The CDR3 length is 13 residues.

Only a few counts were recorded for this clonotype. The J gene is TRBJ2-5, the V gene TRBV25-1, with 7 bases fitting TRBD1. The CDR3 is 13 residues long. V lost 7 bases and J lost 7; bases outside the gene matches: 9. In germline, CDR1 is MGHDK, CDR2 SYGVNS. The chain's CDR3 is CASTDRVLGTQYF. The CDR3 region has the DNA TGTGCCAGCACCGACAGGGTTTTAGGGACCCAGTACTTC. The entire variable domain, with the rest obtained from reference TRBV25-1 and TRBJ2-5, is as follows: EADIYQTPRYLVIGTGKKITLECSQTMGHDKMYWYQQDPGMELHLIHYSYGVNSTEKGDLSSESTVSRIRTEHFPLTLESARPSHTSQYLCASTDRVLGTQYFGPGTRLLVL.

At least ten counts were recorded for this clonotype. The CDR3 reads CASSLDSNYGYTF. As DNA, the CDR3 is TGTGCCAGCTCATTGGACAGTAACTATGGCTACACCTTC. This chain uses TRBV18 with TRBJ1-2; D perhaps matches TRBD1 (6 bases). V was trimmed by 5 bases and J by 1 base, leaving 8 bases between them. Per the germline V gene, CDR1 is KGHSH and CDR2 is LQKENI. The CDR3 has 13 amino acids.

Many counts were recorded for this clonotype. This chain links TRBV2 with TRBJ2-1, with D possibly TRBD1 on 6 matching bases. Looked up from germline, CDR1 is SNHLY and CDR2 is FYNNEI. This CDR3 is 14 amino acids long. Trimming removed 6 bases at V and 5 bases at J, with 14 bases between. CDR3 amino acids: CASSPGQQNNEQFF. In DNA, the CDR3 is TGTGCCAGCAGCCCCGGACAGCAAAACAATGAGCAGTTCTTC.

In this sample, this clonotype turned up many times. The chain has TRBV2 and TRBJ2-7; D remains unclear. CDR1 SNHLY and CDR2 FYNNEI come from the germline V gene. Trimming removed 3 bases from V and 4 bases from J, with 1 base in between. CDR3 size: 10 residues. CDR3 in amino acids: CASSEYEQYF. As DNA, the CDR3 is TGTGCCAGCAGTGAGTACGAGCAGTACTTC.

J is TRBJ1-3 and V is TRBV27, with D possibly matching TRBD1 (6 bases). V was clipped by 6 bases and J by 0 bases, with 12 bases between them. The CDR3 is 15 amino acids. Per germline, CDR1 MNHEY and CDR2 SMNVEV (reference sequence). The CDR3 bases are TGTGCCAGCAGGTCACAGGGACCCTCTGGAAACACCATATATTTT. Translating gives CASRSQGPSGNTIYF.

This clonotype was counted many times. The chain has TRBV11-2 and TRBJ2-1; D may be TRBD2 (6 bases). The CDR3 has 15 amino acids. The V gene lost 4 bases and the J gene lost 4 bases, with 14 bases spanning the gap. Germline V CDR1 and CDR2: SGHAT, FQNNGV. CDR3 DNA: TGTGCCAGCAGCTCAGGGCGGGGCACATACAATGAGCAGTTCTTC. It yields the protein CASSSGRGTYNEQFF.

This clonotype was detected ten times or more. The rearrangement uses TRBV3-1 and TRBJ2-1; 9 nucleotides agree with TRBD2. V gave up 3 bases and J gave up 0 bases; unmatched junction bases: 3. Germline assignment: CDR1 LGHDT and CDR2 YNNKEL (reference sequence). This CDR3 contains 16 residues. The CDR3 coding sequence is TGTGCCAGCAGCCATAGAGCGGGAGGCTCCTACAATGAGCAGTTCTTC. Translated, it gives CASSHRAGGSYNEQFF.